This record covers a single T cell receptor beta chain. This clonotype was seen at least ten times. Its antigen is currently not known. Base quality data are lacking; no much larger clone is found one base away. This beta chain turned up in a library designed for alpha chains; as an off-target read, its abundance says little. The entry originates in a study of spatial heterogeneity in lung cancer (dated by TCRdb to about 2019). Background on the whole study: More beta-chain than alpha-chain transcripts were consistently detected, likely reflecting higher beta-chain transcript abundance. A strong correlation was found between TCR transcript counts in tumor regions and a T cell transcriptional module score from matched bulk RNA-seq. In the raw uncorrected reads, each unique combination of TCR and UMI appeared on average more than ten times. TCR alpha and beta repertoires were quantitatively compared across multiple tumor regions, matched nontumor lung and blood in non-small cell lung cancer. TCR repertoire features were related to nonsynonymous mutation counts determined by whole-exome sequencing of tumor tissue. Both alpha and beta chains were TCR-sequenced in samples taken at surgery, namely 220 tumor regions, 61 to 65 matched nontumor lung samples and some 53 PBMC samples. Study-wide conclusions, independent of this receptor: A correlation was observed between the number of expanded intratumoral alpha and beta TCRs and the tumor nonsynonymous mutation count. Additional single-cell paired TCR alpha and beta sequencing was considered necessary to confirm, at a functional level, the hypothesis that regional TCRs recognize regional mutations. TCR-seq was estimated to cover only about 7% of tumor T cells for alpha chains and around 12% for beta chains. Counts of ubiquitous and regional expanded TCRs correlated with counts of ubiquitous and regional nonsynonymous mutations, respectively.

Libraries were constructed by 5' RACE. The listed sequencing device is NextSeq 500. To allow correction of PCR and sequencing errors, the TCR library protocol tagged every TCR cDNA molecule with a unique molecular identifier. Per the authors' processing: TCR identification, UMI-based error correction and CDR3 extraction were performed with Decombinator tools. TCRs above a frequency of 2 per 1,000, corresponding to the top 1% of the tumor frequency distribution, were defined as expanded. Expanded tumor TCRs were classed as regional if statistically deemed absent (corrected P<0.05) from at least one tumor region, otherwise ubiquitous. Rényi diversity was computed with the R vegan package after subsampling each repertoire 100 times to 5,000 TCRs. CDR3 similarity networks were constructed using string-kernel similarity of amino acid triplets, with links drawn between CDR3s whose pairwise similarity was above 0.82. Clones were called with MiXCR by TCRdb after fastp trimmed the public reads at Q25, and only in-frame beta chains were retained. Entries are consolidated by CDR3 protein sequence, retaining the most common genes and DNA. TCRdb assigned the V and J calls; the authors' analysis was not used. In this sample the table shows 8,300 or so distinct CDR3 sequences, more than 7% of which occur a single time. The ten most abundant clones make up roughly 4.4% of the sample.

In the paper's terms, the time point label means: sample taken at primary tumor resection. The donors were about 71 patients from the lung TRACERx cohort who had early-stage, untreated non-small cell lung cancer. TCR sequencing used whole RNA extracted from tumor and nontumor lung tissue, or from cryopreserved PBMC samples, without cell sorting. Patients were selected for TCR sequencing only if sufficient RNA was available from at least two tumor regions. Before selection, tumor and adjacent nontumor lung specimens were reviewed by a lung pathologist. The CDR3 covers 14 residues, taking in both the cysteine and the phenylalanine. Left in the record is the CDR3 DNA by itself, 42 bases read in frame from the first base. The CDR1 and CDR2 encoded by the germline V gene (reference sequence) are LNHDA and SQIVND. Trimming takes 0 bases from V and 2 bases from J, and the germline ends sit 6 bases apart.

The chain couples TRBV19 to TRBJ2-3; no confident D gene assignment can be made. This clonotype was obtained from a male donor with early-stage non-small cell lung cancer. Specimen: lung tumor tissue, collected at surgery. The CDR3 reads as follows: CASSIDGYTDTQYF. The DNA sequence reads TGTGCCAGTAGTATAGACGGATACACAGATACGCAGTATTTT.